This entry lists 17 T cell receptor beta chains sequenced from one sample in a study of blood T cell repertoires in COVID-19. Produced via immunoSEQ multiplex PCR; TCRdb's table is partial and in-frame only. The repertoire holds about 100,000 clones, with 80% as singletons. The sample was peripheral blood. All receptors derive from a woman aged 70-85 years with acute or convalescent COVID-19.

The rearrangement uses TRBV5-1 and TRBJ2-1; 8 bases fit TRBD1. Trimming cost V 6 bases and J 0 bases; bases outside gene matches: 14. The CDR3 totals 18 residues. Germline V gives CDR1 SGHRS, CDR2 YFSETQ. This CDR3 is CASTKDGQGLTSYNEQFF. CDR3 DNA: TGCGCCAGCACCAAAGACGGACAGGGCCTTACCTCCTACAATGAGCAGTTCTTC.

This chain joins TRBV6-4 and TRBJ2-1; 9 positions agree with TRBD2. V gave up 2 bases and J gave up 4 bases; unmatched junction bases: 3. The CDR3 has 15 amino acids. Germline lookup yields CDR1 MRHNA and CDR2 SNTAGT. CDR3 in amino acids: CASSDEAGGYNEQFF. The CDR3 bases are TGTGCCAGCAGTGACGAAGCGGGGGGATACAATGAGCAGTTCTTC.

The rearrangement uses TRBV15 and TRBJ1-2; perhaps TRBD1 as D (6 bases). Deletions cut 5 bases from V and 4 bases from J, with 17 bases between. Germline-derived CDR1 and CDR2 are LNHNV and YYDKDF (reference sequence). The CDR3 is 15 amino acids. Here the CDR3 reads CATSSRGGGGYGYTF. The CDR3 coding sequence is TGTGCCACCAGCTCAAGGGGAGGGGGAGGCTATGGCTACACCTTC.

There are a few counts of this clone. The chain links TRBV11-2 to TRBJ1-2; 9 positions match TRBD1. This CDR3 has 16 residues. V lost 0 bases and J lost 5; bases outside the gene matches: 7. From germline, CDR1 is SGHAT and CDR2 FQNNGV. CDR3 nucleotide sequence: TGTGCCAGCAGCTTAGATCCGGGACAGGGAGGGTATGGCTACACCTTC. The encoded protein is CASSLDPGQGGYGYTF.

In the case of this clone: It may be a read error: a sequence one base away is much more abundant. The V gene is TRBV7-2, the J gene TRBJ1-5; the D is unclear. Trimming removed 5 bases from V and 0 bases from J, with 11 bases in between. Per germline, CDR1 SGHTA and CDR2 FQGNSA. CDR3 size: 15 residues. The CDR3 loop is CASSPEQYSNQPQHF. DNA of the CDR3: TGTGCCAGCAGCCCCGAACAGTATAGCAATCAGCCCCAGCATTTT.

For the CDR3, the DNA is TGTGCCAGCGCAGCGGGGCCCTTTCCTAGCACAGATACGCAGTATTTT. Residues: CASAAGPFPSTDTQYF. This sequence joins TRBV2 and TRBJ2-3, with TRBD2 matching over 7 bases. The length of the CDR3 is 16 residues. Germline V gives CDR1 SNHLY, CDR2 FYNNEI. Unmatched junction bases numbered 11, after V lost 8 bases and J lost 0 bases.

The V gene is TRBV5-1, the J gene TRBJ2-7; 11 bases agree with TRBD2. V dropped 2 bases and J dropped 3; count of bases not matched to a gene: 16. CDR1 and CDR2 (germline): SGHRS, YFSETQ. The CDR3 totals 19 residues. The CDR3 region is CASSLLTTSGGSGGYEQYF. In DNA, the CDR3 is TGCGCCAGCAGCTTACTAACCACTAGCGGGGGCAGCGGGGGCTACGAGCAGTACTTC.

The CDR3 is CAWGGGFQETQYF. As DNA, the CDR3 is TGTGCCTGGGGCGGGGGGTTCCAAGAGACCCAGTACTTC. The chain carries TRBV30 and TRBJ2-5; 8 positions agree with TRBD2. The germline gives CDR1 GTSNPN, CDR2 SVGIG (reference sequence). CDR3 length: 13 residues. Trimming cost V 5 bases and J 1 base; bases outside gene matches: 3.

This rearrangement joins TRBV6-2 or TRBV6-3 to TRBJ2-3; TRBD1 might be the D (6 bases). Germline V gene lookup returns CDR1 MNHEY and CDR2 SVGEGT. The length of the CDR3 is 15 residues. The germline V and J ends were trimmed by 3 bases and 4 bases, with 14 bases remaining between them. Here the CDR3 DNA reads TGTGCCAGCAGTTATCTCGTGGGGGCGGCAGATACGCAGTATTTT. Translating gives CASSYLVGAADTQYF.

The rearrangement joins TRBV3-1 (or the pseudogene TRBV3-2) to TRBJ2-7, with TRBD2 as a possible D gene (6 bases). CDR3 length equals 16 residues. V was clipped by 1 base and J by 3 bases, with 16 bases between them. In germline, CDR1 is LGHDT, CDR2 YNNKEL (reference sequence). CDR3 protein: CASSQGEVDADYEQYV. CDR3 DNA sequence: TGTGCCAGCAGCCAAGGGGAGGTAGACGCGGACTACGAGCAGTACGTC.

The rearrangement joins TRBV5-1 to TRBJ2-7; TRBD1 matches 10 bases. The CDR3 is 14 residues long. The V gene's germline CDR1 is SGHRS and CDR2 YFSETQ. The V and J ends lost 4 bases and 4 bases, in that order; junction bases with no gene match: 5. DNA for the CDR3: TGCGCCAGCAGCGAAGGACAGGGGGTGTACGAGCAGTACTTC. Amino acids: CASSEGQGVYEQYF.

The chain is built from TRBV4-1 and TRBJ2-3; the match to TRBD1 covers 12 bases. This CDR3 spans 17 amino acids. The germline gives CDR1 MGHRA, CDR2 YSYEKL. J was trimmed by 4 bases and V by 0 bases; bases with no gene match: 5. The CDR3 coding sequence is TGCGCCAGCAGCCAAGAGGGGACAGGGGGCCGACCAGATACGCAGTATTTT. This gives the protein CASSQEGTGGRPDTQYF.

The chain is built from TRBV5-6 and TRBJ1-5; D unresolved. The CDR3 contains 15 residues. Trimming shortened V by 1 base and J by 0 bases, and 8 bases separated the two germline ends. Germline V gene lookup returns CDR1 SGHDT and CDR2 YYEEEE. The CDR3 DNA follows: TGTGCCAGCAGCTTGTATCAGGTTAGCAATCAGCCCCAGCATTTT. Translated: CASSLYQVSNQPQHF.

The chain employs TRBV24-1 and TRBJ2-1, with 8 bases identical to TRBD1. The CDR3 consists of 16 residues. V lost 4 bases to trimming and J lost 6 bases; unmatched junction nucleotides: 10. Germline values: CDR1 KGHDR, CDR2 SFDVKD. CDR3 sequence: CATSDRTGLKGNEQFF. CDR3 bases: TGTGCCACCAGTGACCGGACAGGGTTGAAAGGCAATGAGCAGTTCTTC.

The chain carries TRBV19 and TRBJ1-5, with 9 bases lining up with TRBD1. This CDR3 contains 15 residues. In germline, CDR1 is LNHDA, CDR2 SQIVND (reference sequence). The ends lost 5 bases at V and 4 bases at J; junction bases unmatched: 6. CDR3 DNA: TGTGCCAGTAGTTACCGGGACAGGGAAAATCAGCCCCAGCATTTT. It specifies CASSYRDRENQPQHF.

The chain couples TRBV7-2 to TRBJ1-1, with TRBD1 identical over 7 bases. The V gene end was trimmed by 7 bases and the J gene end by 0 bases; junction bases not matched to a gene: 11. The CDR3 consists of 16 residues. Germline values: CDR1 SGHTA, CDR2 FQGNSA. The DNA for the CDR3 is TGTGCCAGCAAGATCAGAGGGGGCATAATGAACACTGAAGCTTTCTTT. Translation: CASKIRGGIMNTEAFF.

V usage is TRBV16 and J usage is TRBJ1-1; unclear D gene. The V end was cut by 2 bases, the J end by 0 bases, with 7 bases between. Germline-derived CDR1 and CDR2 are KGHSY and FQNENV. The CDR3 covers 14 residues. The CDR3 sequence is CASSQTSLNTEAFF. In DNA, the CDR3 is TGTGCCAGCAGCCAAACTTCTTTGAACACTGAAGCTTTCTTT.